The 18 T cell receptor beta chains in this list originate from one sample, sequenced in a study of control samples from healthy donors and cancer patients. Measured with immunoSEQ multiplex PCR; TCRdb has only the in-frame clones, and not every one. The sample lists around 130,000 clones, about 83% occurring once. Sequenced material: blood. The receptors shown here come from a young man in good health.

The CDR3 DNA reads as TGTGCCAGCAGCTTAGGGGGGCGCGATCAGCCCCAGCATTTT. Translation gives CASSLGGRDQPQHF. V and J are TRBV7-8 and TRBJ1-5, with TRBD1 as a possible D gene (6 bases). The CDR3 extends over 14 amino acids. CDR1 SGHVS and CDR2 FQNEAQ come from the germline V gene. The ends were cut back, 1 base at V and 5 bases at J, with 9 bases in the middle.

The rearrangement joins TRBV4-1 to TRBJ2-7; D is undetermined. The CDR3 covers 14 residues. Germline CDR1 and CDR2: MGHRA and YSYEKL. The V end lost 1 base, the J end lost 4 bases, and 11 bases lay between the germline ends. The DNA of the CDR3 is TGCGCCAGCAGCCAAGTCCGGACCGAGTACGAGCAGTACTTC. Its protein is CASSQVRTEYEQYF.

The chain links TRBV13 to TRBJ2-1; D possibly uses TRBD1 or TRBD2 (5 bases each). The CDR3 sequence is 15 residues long. Germline CDR1 reads PRHDT; CDR2 reads FYEKMQ (reference sequence). The V gene lost 2 bases and the J gene lost 6 bases, with 14 bases spanning the gap. This CDR3 is CASSLMQGPGNEQFF. The CDR3 coding sequence is TGTGCCAGCAGCTTAATGCAGGGACCGGGCAATGAGCAGTTCTTC.

Concerning this clone: Mismatch with germline at one junction end may stem from a read error. This rearrangement joins TRBV6-5 to TRBJ2-1; TRBD1 agrees at 7 bases. Looked up from germline, CDR1 is MNHEY and CDR2 is SVGAGI. CDR3 length equals 12 residues. The CDR3 sequence: CASSPPGQKRIF. DNA for the CDR3: TGTGCCAGCAGTCCCCCGGGACAGAAAAGGATCTTC.

The chain uses TRBV5-1 and TRBJ2-1; TRBD1 matches at 7 bases. Germline values: CDR1 SGHRS, CDR2 YFSETQ. The CDR3 covers 13 residues. Germline trimming cut 0 bases from V and 8 bases from J; bases unmatched to any gene: 2. The CDR3 reads CASSLDDRDEQFF. The DNA for the CDR3 is TGCGCCAGCAGCTTGGACGACAGGGATGAGCAGTTCTTC.

CDR3: CASSLEGRVHEKLFF. CDR3 in DNA: TGCGCCAGCAGCTTGGAAGGCAGGGTACATGAAAAACTGTTTTTT. The rearrangement joins TRBV5-1 to TRBJ1-4; possible D gene TRBD1, 5 bases. CDR3 length: 15 amino acids. Trimming took off 0 bases at V and 6 bases at J, with 12 bases between the two ends. Per germline, CDR1 SGHRS and CDR2 YFSETQ. The full variable domain, in which reference TRBV5-1 and TRBJ1-4 provide the parts outside the CDR3, is KAGVTQTPRYLIKTRGQQVTLSCSPISGHRSVSWYQQTPGQGLQFLFEYFSETQRNKGNFPGRFSGRQFSNSRSEMNVSTLELGDSALYLCASSLEGRVHEKLFFGSGTQLSVL.

The V and J genes are TRBV5-4 and TRBJ2-5; tentatively, D is TRBD2 (6 bases). Germline CDR1 reads SGHNT; CDR2 reads YYREEE (reference sequence). CDR3 length: 15 amino acids. V lost 2 bases and J 5 bases, leaving 16 bases between the germline ends. The CDR3 protein is CASSFDGGKRETQYF. The CDR3 region has the DNA TGTGCCAGCAGCTTCGACGGGGGTAAACGGGAGACCCAGTACTTC.

This chain links TRBV9 with TRBJ1-4, with 8 bases aligning to TRBD1. Germline V lookup: CDR1 SGDLS, CDR2 YYNGEE. The CDR3 consists of 16 residues. The junction had 8 bases not matched to a gene; V was cut back by 2 bases and J by 5 bases. CDR3 bases: TGTGCCAGCAGCGTGGGGACAGGCTCCCTCAATGAAAAACTGTTTTTT. Its translation: CASSVGTGSLNEKLFF. Full variable domain (missing parts from reference TRBV9 and TRBJ1-4): DSGVTQTPKHLITATGQRVTLRCSPRSGDLSVYWYQQSLDQGLQFLIQYYNGEERAKGNILERFSAQQFPDLHSELNLSSLELGDSALYFCASSVGTGSLNEKLFFGSGTQLSVL.

The rearrangement joins TRBV10-3 to TRBJ2-2, with D possibly TRBD1 on 6 matching bases. The CDR3 totals 15 residues. Per the germline V gene, CDR1 is ENHRY and CDR2 is SYGVKD. Deletions cut 6 bases from V and 0 bases from J, with 11 bases between. CDR3 coding DNA: TGTGCCATCAGATTGACAGGTTCGAACACCGGGGAGCTGTTTTTT. It translates to CAIRLTGSNTGELFF.

This sequence joins TRBV25-1 and TRBJ1-2; D is ambiguous. Trimming shortened V by 8 bases and J by 0 bases, and 4 bases separated the two germline ends. This CDR3 is 11 amino acids long. The germline V gene has CDR1 MGHDK and CDR2 SYGVNS. CDR3 in amino acids: CASGSNYGYTF. The CDR3 bases are TGTGCCAGCGGGTCTAACTATGGCTACACCTTC.

The rearrangement joins TRBV30 to TRBJ1-1, with 7 bases lining up with TRBD1. CDR1 is GTSNPN, CDR2 SVGIG, per germline (reference sequence). This CDR3 has 15 residues. V lost 3 bases and J lost 5; bases outside the gene matches: 12. CDR3 DNA: TGTGCCTGGAGGCCTCTTGGGACAGAAGGAACTGAAGCTTTCTTT. This sequence encodes CAWRPLGTEGTEAFF.

The rearrangement links TRBV5-1 to TRBJ2-1, with 10 bases lining up with TRBD2. CDR1 and CDR2 (germline): SGHRS, YFSETQ. The J segment lost 8 bases and the V segment lost 4 bases, leaving 9 bases of the junction unmatched. The CDR3 extends over 15 amino acids. The CDR3 protein is CASSKGTSVADEQFF. CDR3 nucleotide sequence: TGCGCCAGCAGCAAAGGGACTAGCGTGGCCGATGAGCAGTTCTTC.

The V and J genes are TRBV12-5 and TRBJ2-7; 9 bases are a match to TRBD1. This CDR3 has 15 amino acids. V shed 1 base, J shed 5 bases, and the junction held 6 bases outside the gene matches. The V gene's germline CDR1 is LGHNT and CDR2 FRNRAP. The CDR3 reads CASGLAGTGGNEQYF. The DNA for the CDR3 is TGTGCTAGTGGTTTGGCCGGAACAGGGGGCAACGAGCAGTACTTC.

The chain is built from TRBV6-5 and TRBJ1-2, with TRBD1 matching over 8 bases. From germline, CDR1 is MNHEY and CDR2 SVGAGI. Trimming took 6 bases from V and 7 from J; bases not matched to a gene: 13. CDR3 length: 15 amino acids. The chain's CDR3 is CASSRLLETGVGYTF. The CDR3 coding sequence is TGTGCCAGCAGCCGGCTCCTTGAGACAGGGGTTGGCTACACCTTC.

The chain employs TRBV18 and TRBJ1-1, with D possibly TRBD1 on 5 matching bases. Deletions cut 4 bases from V and 3 bases from J, with 9 bases between. CDR3 length: 13 amino acids. Germline lookup yields CDR1 KGHSH and CDR2 LQKENI. The CDR3: CASSRQGDTEAFF. The CDR3 coding sequence is TGTGCCAGCTCACGGCAGGGCGACACTGAAGCTTTCTTT.

The V gene is TRBV14, the J gene TRBJ1-1; D perhaps matches TRBD1 (6 bases). Trimming left V 6 bases short and J 10 bases short, with 24 bases between. The CDR3 loop spans 15 amino acids. In germline, CDR1 is SGHDN, CDR2 FVKESK. The chain's CDR3 is CASSYGRGAAIPAFF. CDR3 sequence (DNA): TGTGCCAGCAGTTACGGACGGGGGGCGGCCATCCCAGCTTTCTTT.

V gene TRBV7-9 combines with J gene TRBJ1-1, with 11 nucleotides matching TRBD1. Trimming removed 1 base from V and 8 bases from J; junction bases left unmatched: 6. CDR3 length: 15 residues. CDR1 and CDR2 from the germline V gene are SEHNR and FQNEAQ (reference sequence). CDR3 sequence: CASSLGWDRGTEAFF. The DNA of the CDR3 is TGTGCCAGCAGCTTAGGGTGGGACAGGGGGACCGAAGCTTTCTTT.

This chain links TRBV7-9 with TRBJ1-4, with no clear D. CDR1 is SEHNR and CDR2 is FQNEAQ in the germline V gene (reference sequence). The CDR3 has 13 residues. V lost 1 base and J 8 bases, leaving 8 bases between the germline ends. The DNA of the CDR3 is TGTGCCAGCAGCTTAGGTACGCGGGAAAAACTGTTTTTT. Its protein product is CASSLGTREKLFF.